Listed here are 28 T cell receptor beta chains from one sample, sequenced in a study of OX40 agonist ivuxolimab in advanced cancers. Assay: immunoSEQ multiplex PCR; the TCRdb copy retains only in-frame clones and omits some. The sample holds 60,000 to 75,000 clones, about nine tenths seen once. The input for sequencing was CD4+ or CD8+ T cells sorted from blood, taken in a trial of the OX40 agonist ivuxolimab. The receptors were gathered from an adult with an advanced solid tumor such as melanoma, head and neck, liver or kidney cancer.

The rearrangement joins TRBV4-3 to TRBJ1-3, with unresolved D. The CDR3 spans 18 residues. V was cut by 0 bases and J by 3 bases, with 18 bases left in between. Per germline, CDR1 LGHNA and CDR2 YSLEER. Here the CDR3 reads CASSQDLGRVLGGNTIYF. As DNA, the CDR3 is TGCGCCAGCAGCCAAGATCTAGGGCGCGTCTTGGGTGGAAACACCATATATTTT.

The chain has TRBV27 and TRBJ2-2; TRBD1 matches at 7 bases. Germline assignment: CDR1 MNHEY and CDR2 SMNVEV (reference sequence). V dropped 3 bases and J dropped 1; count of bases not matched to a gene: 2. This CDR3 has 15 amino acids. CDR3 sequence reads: CASSLWTGNTGELFF. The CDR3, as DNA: TGTGCCAGCAGTTTGTGGACAGGGAACACCGGGGAGCTGTTTTTT.

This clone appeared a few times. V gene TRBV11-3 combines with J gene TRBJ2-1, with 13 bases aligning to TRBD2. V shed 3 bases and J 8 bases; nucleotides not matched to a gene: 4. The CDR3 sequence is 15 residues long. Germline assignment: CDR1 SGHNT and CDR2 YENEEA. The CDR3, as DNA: TGTGCCAGCAGCTTTAGGACTAGCGGGAGCGATGAGCAGTTCTTC. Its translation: CASSFRTSGSDEQFF. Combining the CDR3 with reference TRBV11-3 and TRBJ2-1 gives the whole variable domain EAGVVQSPRYKIIEKKQPVAFWCNPISGHNTLYWYLQNLGQGPELLIRYENEEAVDDSQLPKDRFSAERLKGVDSTLKIQPAELGDSAVYLCASSFRTSGSDEQFFGPGTRLTVL.

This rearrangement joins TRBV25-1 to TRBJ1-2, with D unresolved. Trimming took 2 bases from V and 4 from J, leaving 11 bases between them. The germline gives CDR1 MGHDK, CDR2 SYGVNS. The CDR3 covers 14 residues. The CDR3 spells CASSEGFIGYGYTF. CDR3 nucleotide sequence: TGTGCCAGCAGTGAAGGTTTTATCGGCTATGGCTACACCTTC.

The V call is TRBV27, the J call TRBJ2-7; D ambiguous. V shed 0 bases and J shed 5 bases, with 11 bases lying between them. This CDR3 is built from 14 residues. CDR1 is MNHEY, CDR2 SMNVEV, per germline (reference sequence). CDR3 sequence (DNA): TGTGCCAGCAGTTTATCAGGATCCTATGACGAGCAGTACTTC. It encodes CASSLSGSYDEQYF.

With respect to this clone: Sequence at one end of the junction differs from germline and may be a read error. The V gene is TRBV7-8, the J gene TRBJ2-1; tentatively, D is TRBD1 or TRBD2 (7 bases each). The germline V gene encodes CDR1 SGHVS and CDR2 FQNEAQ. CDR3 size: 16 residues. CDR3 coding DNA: TGTGCCAGCAGCGTAGCAGGGGGGGAGGGGTACAATGAGCAGTTCTTC. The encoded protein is CASSVAGGEGYNEQFF.

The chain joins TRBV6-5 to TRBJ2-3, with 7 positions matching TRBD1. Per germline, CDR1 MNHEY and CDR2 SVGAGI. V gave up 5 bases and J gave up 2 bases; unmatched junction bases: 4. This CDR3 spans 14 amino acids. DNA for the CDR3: TGTGCCAGCAGTCGGACAGGACCCACAGATACGCAGTATTTT. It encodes CASSRTGPTDTQYF.

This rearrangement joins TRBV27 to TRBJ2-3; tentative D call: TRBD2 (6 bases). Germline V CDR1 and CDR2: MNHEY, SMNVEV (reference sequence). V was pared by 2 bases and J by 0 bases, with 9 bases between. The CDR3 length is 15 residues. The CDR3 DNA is TGTGCCAGCAGTTTAGGAGGGGCTAGCACAGATACGCAGTATTTT. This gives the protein CASSLGGASTDTQYF.

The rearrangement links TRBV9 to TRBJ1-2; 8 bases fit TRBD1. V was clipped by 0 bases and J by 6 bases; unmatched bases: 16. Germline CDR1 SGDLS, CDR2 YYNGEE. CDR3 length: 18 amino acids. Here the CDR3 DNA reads TGTGCCAGCAGCGTAGATCCCCGAGACAGGGGTAAAGAGCATGGCTACACCTTC. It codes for CASSVDPRDRGKEHGYTF.

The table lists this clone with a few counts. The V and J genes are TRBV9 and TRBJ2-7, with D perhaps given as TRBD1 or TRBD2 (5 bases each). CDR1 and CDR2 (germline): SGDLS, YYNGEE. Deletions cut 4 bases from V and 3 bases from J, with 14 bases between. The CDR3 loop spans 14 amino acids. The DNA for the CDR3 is TGTGCCAGCAGCAGTGGGACCGGAAACTACGAGCAGTACTTC. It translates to CASSSGTGNYEQYF.

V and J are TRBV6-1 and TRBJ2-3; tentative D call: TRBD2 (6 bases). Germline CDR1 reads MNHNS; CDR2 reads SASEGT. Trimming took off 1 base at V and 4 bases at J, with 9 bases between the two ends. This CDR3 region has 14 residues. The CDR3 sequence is CASSEGSGADTQYF. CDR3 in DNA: TGTGCCAGCAGTGAAGGTAGCGGAGCAGATACGCAGTATTTT.

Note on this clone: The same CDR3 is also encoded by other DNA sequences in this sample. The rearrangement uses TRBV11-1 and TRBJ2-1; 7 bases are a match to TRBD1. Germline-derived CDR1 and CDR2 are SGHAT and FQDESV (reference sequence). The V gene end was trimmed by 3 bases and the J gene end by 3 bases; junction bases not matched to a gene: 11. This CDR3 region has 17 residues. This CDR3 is CASSLSFGTVRYNEQFF. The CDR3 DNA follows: TGTGCCAGCAGCTTGAGCTTCGGGACAGTACGCTACAATGAGCAGTTCTTC. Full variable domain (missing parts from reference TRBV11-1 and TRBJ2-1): EAEVAQSPRYKITEKSQAVAFWCDPISGHATLYWYRQILGQGPELLVQFQDESVVDDSQLPKDRFSAERLKGVDSTLKIQPAELGDSAMYLCASSLSFGTVRYNEQFFGPGTRLTVL.

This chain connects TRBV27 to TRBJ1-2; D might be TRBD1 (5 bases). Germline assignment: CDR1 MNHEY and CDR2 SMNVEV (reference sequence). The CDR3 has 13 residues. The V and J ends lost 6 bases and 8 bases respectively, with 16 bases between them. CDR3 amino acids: CASSTWGGDGYTF. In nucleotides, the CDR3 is TGTGCCAGCAGCACCTGGGGGGGGGACGGCTACACCTTC.

Here the CDR3 DNA reads TGTGCCAGCAGTTACTCGGGGGAGTCCTACAATGAGCAGTTCTTC. It specifies CASSYSGESYNEQFF. This sequence joins TRBV6-5 and TRBJ2-1, with D possibly called TRBD1 or TRBD2 (5 bases each). This CDR3 contains 15 residues. The germline CDR1 and CDR2 sequences are MNHEY and SVGAGI. The V and J ends lost 0 bases and 1 base respectively, with 7 bases between them.

CDR3: CASKGLAEIAKNIQYF. As DNA, the CDR3 is TGTGCCAGCAAAGGACTAGCGGAAATAGCCAAAAACATTCAGTACTTC. V gene TRBV28 combines with J gene TRBJ2-4; 10 bases align to TRBD2. The CDR3 has 16 residues. The germline CDR1 and CDR2 sequences are MDHEN and SYDVKM. Germline trimming cut 7 bases from V and 0 bases from J; bases unmatched to any gene: 6.

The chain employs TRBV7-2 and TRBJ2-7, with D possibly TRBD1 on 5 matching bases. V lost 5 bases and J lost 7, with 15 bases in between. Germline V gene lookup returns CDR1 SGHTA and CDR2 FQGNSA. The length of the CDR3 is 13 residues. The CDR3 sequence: CASSVDSLEEQYF. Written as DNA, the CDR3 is TGTGCCAGCAGCGTCGACAGTTTGGAGGAGCAGTACTTC.

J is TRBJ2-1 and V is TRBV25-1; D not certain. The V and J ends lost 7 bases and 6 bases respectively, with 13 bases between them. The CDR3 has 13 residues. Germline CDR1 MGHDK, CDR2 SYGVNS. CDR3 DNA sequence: TGTGCCAGCAACTTCCCAGGCGGCAATGAGCAGTTCTTC. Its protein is CASNFPGGNEQFF. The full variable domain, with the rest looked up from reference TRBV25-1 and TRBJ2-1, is EADIYQTPRYLVIGTGKKITLECSQTMGHDKMYWYQQDPGMELHLIHYSYGVNSTEKGDLSSESTVSRIRTEHFPLTLESARPSHTSQYLCASNFPGGNEQFFGPGTRLTVL.

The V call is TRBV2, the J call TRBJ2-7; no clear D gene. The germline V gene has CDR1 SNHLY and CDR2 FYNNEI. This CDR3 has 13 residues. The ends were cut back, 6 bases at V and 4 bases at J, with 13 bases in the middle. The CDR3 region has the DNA TGTGCCAGCAGGGTCCCAACCTTTTACGAGCAGTACTTC. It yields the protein CASRVPTFYEQYF.

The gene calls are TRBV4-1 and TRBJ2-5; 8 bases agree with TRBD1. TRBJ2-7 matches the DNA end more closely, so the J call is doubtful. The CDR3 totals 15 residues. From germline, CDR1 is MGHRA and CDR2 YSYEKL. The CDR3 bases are TGCGCCAGCAGCCAAGGGGACAGGTTCGCCTACGAGCAGTACTTC. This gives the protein CASSQGDRFAYEQYF.

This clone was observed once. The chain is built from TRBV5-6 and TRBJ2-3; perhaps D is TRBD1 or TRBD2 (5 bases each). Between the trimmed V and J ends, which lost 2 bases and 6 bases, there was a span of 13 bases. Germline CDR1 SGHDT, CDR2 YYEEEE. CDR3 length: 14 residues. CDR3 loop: CASSFRGADDTQYF. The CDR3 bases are TGTGCCAGCAGCTTTCGAGGGGCGGACGATACGCAGTATTTT.

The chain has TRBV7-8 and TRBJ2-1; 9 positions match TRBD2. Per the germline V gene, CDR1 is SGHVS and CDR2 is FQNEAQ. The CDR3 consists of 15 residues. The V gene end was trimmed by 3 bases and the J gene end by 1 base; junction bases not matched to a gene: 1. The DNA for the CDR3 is TGTGCCAGCAGCTTTGCGGGAGGGTCCTACAATGAGCAGTTCTTC. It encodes CASSFAGGSYNEQFF.

This CDR3 is CASSWGGEHHEQYF. The CDR3 nucleotides read TGCGCCAGCAGTTGGGGGGGGGAGCACCACGAGCAGTACTTC. The chain combines TRBV23-1 with TRBJ2-7, with TRBD2 identical over 7 bases. TRBV23-1 is an ORF for which the function is uncertain. There are 14 residues in the CDR3. V trimming: 5 bases; J trimming: 5 bases; junction bases outside the gene matches: 9.

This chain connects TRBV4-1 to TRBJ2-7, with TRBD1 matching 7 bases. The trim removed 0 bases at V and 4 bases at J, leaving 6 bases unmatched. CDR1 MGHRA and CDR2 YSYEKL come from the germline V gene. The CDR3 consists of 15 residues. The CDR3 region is CASSQDTGVGYEQYF. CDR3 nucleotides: TGCGCCAGCAGCCAAGATACAGGGGTAGGATACGAGCAGTACTTC.

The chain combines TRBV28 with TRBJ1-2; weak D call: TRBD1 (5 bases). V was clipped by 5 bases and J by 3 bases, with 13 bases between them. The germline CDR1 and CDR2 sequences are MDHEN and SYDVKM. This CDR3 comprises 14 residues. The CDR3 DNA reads TGTGCCAGCAGTGTGGAGGGGCTATACTATGGCTACACCTTC. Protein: CASSVEGLYYGYTF.

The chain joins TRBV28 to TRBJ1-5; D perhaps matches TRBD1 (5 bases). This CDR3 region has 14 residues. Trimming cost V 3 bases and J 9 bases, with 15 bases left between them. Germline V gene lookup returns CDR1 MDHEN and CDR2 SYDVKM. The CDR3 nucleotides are TGTGCCAGCAGTTTGGGGGAGTCCCATCGGCCCCAGCATTTT. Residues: CASSLGESHRPQHF.

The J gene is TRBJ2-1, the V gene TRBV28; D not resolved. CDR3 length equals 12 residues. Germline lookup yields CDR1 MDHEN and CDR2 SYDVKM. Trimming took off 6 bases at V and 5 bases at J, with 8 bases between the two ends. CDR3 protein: CASSLADNEQFF. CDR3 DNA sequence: TGTGCCAGCAGCTTGGCAGACAATGAGCAGTTCTTC.

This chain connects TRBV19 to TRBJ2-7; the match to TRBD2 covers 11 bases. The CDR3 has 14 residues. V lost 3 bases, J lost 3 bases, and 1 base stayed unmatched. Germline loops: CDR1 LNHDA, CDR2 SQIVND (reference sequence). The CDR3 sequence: CASSMGTSGYEQYF. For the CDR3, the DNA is TGTGCCAGTAGTATGGGGACTAGCGGCTACGAGCAGTACTTC.

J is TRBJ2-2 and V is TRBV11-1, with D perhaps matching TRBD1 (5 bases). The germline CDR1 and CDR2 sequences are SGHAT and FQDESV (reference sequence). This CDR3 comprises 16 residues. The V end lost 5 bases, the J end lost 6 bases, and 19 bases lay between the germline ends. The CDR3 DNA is TGTGCCAGCAGCGCCTACACAGGTGCAGACGCCGGGGAGCTGTTTTTT. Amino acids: CASSAYTGADAGELFF.